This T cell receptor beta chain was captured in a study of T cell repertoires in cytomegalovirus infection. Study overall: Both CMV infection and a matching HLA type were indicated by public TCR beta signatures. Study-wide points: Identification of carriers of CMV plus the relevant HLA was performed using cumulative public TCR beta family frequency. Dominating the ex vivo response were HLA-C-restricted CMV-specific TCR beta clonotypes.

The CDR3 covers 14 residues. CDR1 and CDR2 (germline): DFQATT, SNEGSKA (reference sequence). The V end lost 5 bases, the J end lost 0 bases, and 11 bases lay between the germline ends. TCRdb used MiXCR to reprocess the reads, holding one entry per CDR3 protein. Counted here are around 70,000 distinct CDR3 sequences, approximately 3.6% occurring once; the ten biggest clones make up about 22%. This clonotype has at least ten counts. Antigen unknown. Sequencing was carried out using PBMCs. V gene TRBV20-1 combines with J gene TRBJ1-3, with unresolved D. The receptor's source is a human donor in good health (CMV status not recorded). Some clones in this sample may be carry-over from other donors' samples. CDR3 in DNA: TGCAGTGCTGGCAAACAGATCTCTGGAAACACCATATATTTT. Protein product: CSAGKQISGNTIYF.